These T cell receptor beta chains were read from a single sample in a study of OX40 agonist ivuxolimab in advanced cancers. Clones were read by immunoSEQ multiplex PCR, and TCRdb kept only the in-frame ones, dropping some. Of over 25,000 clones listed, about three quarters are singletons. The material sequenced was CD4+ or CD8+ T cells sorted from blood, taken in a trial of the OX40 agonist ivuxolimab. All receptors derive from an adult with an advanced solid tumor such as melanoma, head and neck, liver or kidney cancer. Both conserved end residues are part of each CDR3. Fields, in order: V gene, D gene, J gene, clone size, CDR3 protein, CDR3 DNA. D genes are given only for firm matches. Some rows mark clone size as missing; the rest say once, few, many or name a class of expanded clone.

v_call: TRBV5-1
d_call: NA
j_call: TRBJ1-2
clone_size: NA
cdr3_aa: CASSSIGQYGYTF
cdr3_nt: TGCGCCAGCAGCTCCATTGGGCAGTACGGCTACACCTTC

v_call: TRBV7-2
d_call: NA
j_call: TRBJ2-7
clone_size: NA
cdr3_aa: CASSLGYRTYEQYF
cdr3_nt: TGTGCCAGCAGCTTAGGATACCGAACCTACGAGCAGTACTTC

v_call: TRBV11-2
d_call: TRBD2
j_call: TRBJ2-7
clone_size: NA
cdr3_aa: CASRSTGFSGTGSEQYF
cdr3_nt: TGTGCCAGCAGAAGTACAGGGTTTAGCGGGACGGGTTCCGAGCAGTACTTC

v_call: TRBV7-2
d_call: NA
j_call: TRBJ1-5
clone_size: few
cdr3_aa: CASSLRLSAQPQHF
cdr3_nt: TGTGCCAGCAGCTTAAGACTTTCCGCCCAGCCCCAGCATTTT

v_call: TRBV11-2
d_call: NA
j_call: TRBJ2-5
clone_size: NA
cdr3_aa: CASSPNAGNQETQYF
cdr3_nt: TGTGCCAGCAGCCCTAATGCGGGGAACCAAGAGACCCAGTACTTC

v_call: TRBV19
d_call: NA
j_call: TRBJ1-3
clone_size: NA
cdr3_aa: CATPGRSGNTIYF
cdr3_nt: TGTGCCACCCCCGGGAGATCTGGAAACACCATATATTTT

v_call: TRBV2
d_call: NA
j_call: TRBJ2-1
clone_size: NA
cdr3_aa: CASGARNEQFF
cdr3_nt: TGTGCCAGCGGGGCTAGGAATGAGCAGTTCTTC

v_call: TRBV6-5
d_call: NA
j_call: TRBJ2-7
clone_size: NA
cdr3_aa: CASSSTQGPYEQYF
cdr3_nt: TGTGCCAGCAGTTCGACCCAGGGACCCTACGAGCAGTACTTC

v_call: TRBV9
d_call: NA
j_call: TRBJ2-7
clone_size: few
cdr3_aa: CASSVAPGSKGEQYF
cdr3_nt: TGTGCCAGCAGCGTAGCTCCCGGGTCTAAGGGAGAGCAGTACTTC

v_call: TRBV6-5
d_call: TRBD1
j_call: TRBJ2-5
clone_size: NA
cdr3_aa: CASSKRQGRRETQYF
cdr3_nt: TGTGCCAGCAGTAAAAGACAGGGGAGGAGAGAGACCCAGTACTTC

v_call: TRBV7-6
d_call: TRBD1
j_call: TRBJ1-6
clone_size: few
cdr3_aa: CASSFQGGNSPLHF
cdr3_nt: TGTGCCAGCAGCTTTCAGGGGGGAAATTCACCCCTCCACTTT

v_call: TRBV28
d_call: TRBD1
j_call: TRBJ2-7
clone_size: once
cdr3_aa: CASTPDRVLSEQYF
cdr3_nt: TGTGCCAGCACCCCGGACAGGGTCTTATCCGAGCAGTACTTC

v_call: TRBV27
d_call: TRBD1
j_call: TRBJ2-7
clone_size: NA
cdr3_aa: CASRTGTGYSEQYF
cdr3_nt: TGTGCCAGCAGAACCGGGACAGGGTATTCCGAGCAGTACTTC